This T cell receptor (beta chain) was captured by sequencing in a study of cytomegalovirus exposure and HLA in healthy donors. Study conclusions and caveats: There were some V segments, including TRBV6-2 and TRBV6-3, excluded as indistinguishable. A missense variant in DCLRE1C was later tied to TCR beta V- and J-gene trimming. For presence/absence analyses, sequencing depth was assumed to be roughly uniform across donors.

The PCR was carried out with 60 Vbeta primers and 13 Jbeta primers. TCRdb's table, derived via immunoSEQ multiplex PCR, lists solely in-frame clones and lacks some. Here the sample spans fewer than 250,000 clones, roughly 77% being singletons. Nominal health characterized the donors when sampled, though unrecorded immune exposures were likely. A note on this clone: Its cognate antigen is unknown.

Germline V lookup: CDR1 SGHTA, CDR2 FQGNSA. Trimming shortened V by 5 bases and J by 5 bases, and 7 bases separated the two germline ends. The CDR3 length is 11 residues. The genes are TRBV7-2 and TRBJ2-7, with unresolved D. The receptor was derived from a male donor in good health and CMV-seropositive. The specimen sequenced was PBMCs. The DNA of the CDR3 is TGTGCCAGCAGCGGGCTCGACGAGCAGTACTTC. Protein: CASSGLDEQYF.